This T cell receptor beta chain was recovered during a study of tumor-infiltrating lymphocytes in primary liver carcinoma. Study context: Recorded tumor stage was T1-T3 N0M0, with diameters of about 4.2 to 10 cm.

Ten or more counts support this clonotype. They got blood RNA out of unsorted whole blood and also pulled out germline DNA. Those patients suffered from chronic HBV infection and were treatment-naive. Priming with a constant-region primer yielded TCR beta cDNA from roughly 490 ng total RNA. Slightly modified ARM-PCR with three nested multiplex PCR rounds yielded TCR beta libraries. Investigators reported that the first two PCR rounds, at 10 to 11 cycles each, used TRBV1-TRBV30 forward primers with a C-beta reverse primer. MiXCR was run by TCRdb on the multiplex PCR reads, yielding one entry per CDR3 protein. This table has around 170,000 distinct CDR3 sequences, around 60% appearing once. The J segment lost 7 bases and the V segment lost 7 bases, leaving 11 bases of the junction unmatched. The CDR3 contains 14 residues. Germline CDR1 is SQVTM and CDR2 is ANQGSEA.

The sequenced material came from peripheral blood. The chain couples TRBV29-1 to TRBJ2-7; 12 bases map to TRBD2. The TCR comes from a man between 40 and 49 years old with primary liver carcinoma and hepatitis B virus infection. The CDR3 sequence: CSAQKASGRGEQYF. The CDR3 DNA follows: TGCAGCGCCCAAAAGGCTAGCGGGAGGGGGGAGCAGTACTTC.